This TCR beta chain was retrieved from a study of T cell repertoires in aging, cancer and after chemotherapy. Study-level information: Healthy donor repertoires were recorded over several months to years and showed clear clonal overlap. The full dataset contained several million TCR reads.

Study results and caveats: Loss of evenness, beyond lost richness, contributed to age-related TCR diversity decline in cancer patients. Median generation probability rose over the chemotherapy interval in each cancer cohort, suggesting rebound thymic output.

Trimming removed 4 bases at V and 4 bases at J, with 17 bases between. CDR3 length: 15 amino acids. Germline V gene data show CDR1 as SGHDT and CDR2 as YYEEEE. Rearranged V-D-J TRB sequences were amplified with a mixed TRB-A/B primer pool. TCRdb re-derived calls from the multiplex PCR reads in MiXCR, one entry per CDR3 protein. The sample yields roughly 3,900 distinct CDR3 sequences, approximately 30% seen once. Peripheral blood genomic DNA, not sorted cells or RNA, was the template. Remarks on this clonotype: Its antigen remains unknown.

The sample comprised blood. The V and J genes are TRBV5-6 and TRBJ1-2; the D is unclear. The sequence was obtained from a human donor in good health. The CDR3 protein is CASSLLIAGVYGYTF. CDR3 nucleotide sequence: TGTGCCAGCAGCCTCCTTATCGCGGGAGTCTATGGCTACACCTTC. Combining the CDR3 with reference TRBV5-6 and TRBJ1-2 gives the whole variable domain DAGVTQSPTHLIKTRGQQVTLRCSPKSGHDTVSWYQQALGQGPQFIFQYYEEEERQRGNFPDRFSGHQFPNYSSELNVNALLLGDSALYLCASSLLIAGVYGYTFGSGTRLTVV.